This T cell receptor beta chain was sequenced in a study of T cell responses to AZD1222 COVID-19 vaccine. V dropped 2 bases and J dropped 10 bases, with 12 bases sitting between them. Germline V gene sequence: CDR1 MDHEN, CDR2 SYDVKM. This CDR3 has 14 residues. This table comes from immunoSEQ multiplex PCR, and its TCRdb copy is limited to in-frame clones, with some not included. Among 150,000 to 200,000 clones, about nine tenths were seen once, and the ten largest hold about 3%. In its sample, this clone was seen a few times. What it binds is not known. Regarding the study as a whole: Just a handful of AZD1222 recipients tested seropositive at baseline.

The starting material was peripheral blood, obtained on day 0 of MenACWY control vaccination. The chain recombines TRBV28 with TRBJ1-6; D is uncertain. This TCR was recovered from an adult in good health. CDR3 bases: TGTGCCAGCAGTTTACCCGCGGAGGCCTCACCCCTCCACTTT. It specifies CASSLPAEASPLHF.